One and the same sample provided the 27 T cell receptor beta chains below, sequenced in a study of cytomegalovirus exposure and HLA in healthy donors. Profiled with immunoSEQ multiplex PCR; TCRdb holds only in-frame clones, not every one. Found here are some 200,000 clones, 65% to 85% of them singletons; the top ten hold approximately 3%. The sequencing sample was made of PBMCs. The origin of the receptors is a woman under 30 in good health and CMV-seropositive.

This clone was observed many times. The rearrangement uses TRBV11-2 and TRBJ1-2, with D perhaps matching TRBD1 (6 bases). The germline V and J ends were trimmed by 4 bases and 2 bases, with 14 bases remaining between them. The CDR3 is 15 residues long. Germline values: CDR1 SGHAT, CDR2 FQNNGV. CDR3 coding DNA: TGTGCCAGCAGCTCCCTCAGAGGGGGAAACTATGGCTACACCTTC. Its protein is CASSSLRGGNYGYTF. The full variable domain, rest sourced from reference TRBV11-2 and TRBJ1-2, is EAGVAQSPRYKIIEKRQSVAFWCNPISGHATLYWYQQILGQGPKLLIQFQNNGVVDDSQLPKDRFSAERLKGVDSTLKIQPAKLEDSAVYLCASSSLRGGNYGYTFGSGTRLTVV.

The gene calls are TRBV4-1 and TRBJ2-2; 8 bases agree with TRBD2. The V gene end was trimmed by 3 bases and the J gene end by 5 bases; junction bases not matched to a gene: 8. The length of the CDR3 is 16 residues. In germline, CDR1 is MGHRA, CDR2 YSYEKL. The CDR3 loop is CASSQRRGGLTGELFF. The CDR3 bases are TGCGCCAGCAGCCAGCGTCGGGGGGGTTTAACCGGGGAGCTGTTTTTT.

Only a few counts were recorded for this clone. This chain connects TRBV2 to TRBJ1-6; a possible D gene is TRBD1 (6 bases). Trimming removed 6 bases at V and 7 bases at J, with 13 bases between. CDR1 is SNHLY, CDR2 FYNNEI, per germline. CDR3 length: 14 residues. The CDR3 DNA sequence: TGTGCCAGCAGCCCGGGACAAGCAAATTCACCCCTCCACTTT. This codes for CASSPGQANSPLHF.

V gene TRBV10-1 combines with J gene TRBJ2-5, with D possibly matching TRBD2 (5 bases). This CDR3 is built from 17 residues. The germline CDR1 and CDR2 sequences are WNHNN and SYGVQD (reference sequence). V lost 6 bases, J lost 5 bases, and 25 bases lay in between. CDR3 sequence (DNA): TGCGCCAGCAGGTTGAAACCGGTGGTGCGGGTTGGGGAGACCCAGTACTTC. It translates to CASRLKPVVRVGETQYF.

This clone showed up just a few times. The rearrangement links TRBV5-1 to TRBJ1-2, with TRBD1 identical over 9 bases. Germline V CDR1 and CDR2: SGHRS, YFSETQ. V trimming: 1 base; J trimming: 7 bases; junction bases outside the gene matches: 5. This CDR3 comprises 14 residues. The CDR3 loop reads CASSLWTGDFGYTF. The CDR3 region has the DNA TGCGCCAGCAGCTTGTGGACAGGGGATTTTGGCTACACCTTC.

The chain combines TRBV7-8 with TRBJ2-2, with D possibly being TRBD2 (7 bases). The CDR3 spans 16 residues. Germline V lookup: CDR1 SGHVS, CDR2 FQNEAQ. Deletions cut 5 bases from V and 3 bases from J, with 16 bases between. The CDR3 here is CASSNRRGGHTGELFF. The CDR3 DNA reads TGTGCCAGCAGCAATAGAAGGGGGGGGCACACCGGGGAGCTGTTTTTT.

A single count supports this clone. The chain recombines TRBV19 with TRBJ1-5, with 9 bases identical to TRBD1. CDR1 is LNHDA, CDR2 SQIVND, per germline (reference sequence). J lost 0 bases, V lost 4 bases, and 7 bases had no gene match. This CDR3 spans 17 amino acids. CDR3 sequence (DNA): TGTGCCAGTAGTAAATTGAAGACAGGGGGTAGCAATCAGCCCCAGCATTTT. Its translation is CASSKLKTGGSNQPQHF.

Regarding this clone: An end of the junction does not agree with germline; a read error may underlie this. The chain is built from TRBV2 and TRBJ2-7, with 9 bases fitting TRBD1. The CDR3 is 15 residues long. The V gene's germline CDR1 is SNHLY and CDR2 FYNNEI. In DNA form, the CDR3 reads TGTGTCAGCAGTTACCGGGACAGGGTCCCCAACGAGCAGTACTTC. Amino acid sequence: CVSSYRDRVPNEQYF.

As DNA, the CDR3 is TGCGCCAGCAGCTTGGCGTCCTGGCAAGAGCAGTACTTC. Its translation is CASSLASWQEQYF. This rearrangement joins TRBV5-1 to TRBJ2-7; no clear D gene. Trimming stripped 0 bases from V and 7 bases from J, with 11 bases between. Looked up from germline, CDR1 is SGHRS and CDR2 is YFSETQ. The CDR3 has 13 amino acids.

This chain connects TRBV9 to TRBJ1-1; no definite D call. V lost 4 bases and J 1 base, leaving 14 bases between the germline ends. The CDR3 covers 15 residues. Germline CDR1 reads SGDLS; CDR2 reads YYNGEE. CDR3 region: CASSQLSRGNTEAFF. In DNA, the CDR3 is TGTGCCAGCAGCCAGTTATCGAGAGGGAACACTGAAGCTTTCTTT.

The count of this clone is one. The J gene is TRBJ2-1, the V gene TRBV11-1; 13 bases align to TRBD2. CDR3 size: 16 residues. Germline-derived CDR1 and CDR2 are SGHAT and FQDESV (reference sequence). J was trimmed by 7 bases and V by 5 bases; bases with no gene match: 8. In DNA, the CDR3 is TGTGCCAGCAGCGTAACTCGGACTAGCGGGGGAAATGAGCAGTTCTTC. Translated, it gives CASSVTRTSGGNEQFF.

The V gene is TRBV5-6, the J gene TRBJ1-6; 10 bases agree with TRBD1. The V and J ends lost 7 bases and 5 bases, in that order; junction bases with no gene match: 6. This CDR3 has 15 amino acids. Germline CDR1 is SGHDT and CDR2 is YYEEEE. In DNA, the CDR3 is TGTGCCAGCGACAGGGGGCATCTGAATAATTCACCCCTCCACTTT. Translation gives CASDRGHLNNSPLHF.

The chain recombines TRBV4-1 with TRBJ2-5, with D possibly TRBD1 on 7 matching bases. This CDR3 region has 15 residues. Germline CDR1 is MGHRA and CDR2 is YSYEKL. Between the trimmed V and J ends, which lost 1 base and 4 bases, there was a span of 13 bases. Here the CDR3 DNA reads TGCGCCAGCAGCCAAGTTGGGACAGCGGGAGAGACCCAGTACTTC. Translated: CASSQVGTAGETQYF.

The chain uses TRBV19 and TRBJ1-6; D is undetermined. The V end lost 3 bases, the J end lost 9 bases, and 9 bases lay between the germline ends. Germline V CDR1 and CDR2: LNHDA, SQIVND (reference sequence). The CDR3 runs to 13 residues. CDR3 protein: CASSIKSPSPLHF. DNA for the CDR3: TGTGCCAGTAGTATCAAGAGCCCTTCACCCCTCCACTTT.

The CDR3 DNA reads as TGTGCCAGCAGGGAGGACAGGCTGGGCACCGGGGAGCTGTTTTTT. Translated, it gives CASREDRLGTGELFF. The chain recombines TRBV6-5 with TRBJ2-2; 7 positions match TRBD1. This CDR3 spans 15 amino acids. Germline CDR1 MNHEY, CDR2 SVGAGI. Trimming took 6 bases from V and 4 from J; bases not matched to a gene: 8.

The chain carries TRBV6-1 and TRBJ1-1; 7 bases are a match to TRBD1. With V trimmed by 10 bases and J by 1 base, 6 bases remained unmatched. CDR1 and CDR2 from the germline V gene are MNHNS and SASEGT. CDR3 size: 13 residues. The CDR3 protein is CATSTGANTEAFF. The CDR3 nucleotides read TGTGCCACCTCCACAGGGGCGAACACTGAAGCTTTCTTT.

This chain joins TRBV7-2 and TRBJ1-5; no reliable D call. The CDR3 runs 16 residues. In germline, CDR1 is SGHTA, CDR2 FQGNSA. V dropped 5 bases and J dropped 1 base, with 15 bases sitting between them. The CDR3 DNA reads as TGTGCCAGCAGCCTCAGTCCACCGGGGAGCAATCAGCCCCAGCATTTT. The encoded protein is CASSLSPPGSNQPQHF.

This chain connects TRBV15 to TRBJ1-2; D perhaps matches TRBD1 (6 bases). V was clipped by 0 bases and J by 7 bases, with 12 bases between them. The CDR3 has 14 residues. CDR1 and CDR2 (germline): LNHNV, YYDKDF (reference sequence). The CDR3 DNA sequence: TGTGCCACCAGCAGAGATTGGCAGGGGTTTGGCTACACCTTC. The encoded protein is CATSRDWQGFGYTF.

The CDR3 DNA follows: TGTGCTAGTGGATGGGGGGGCGATGAGCAGTTCTTC. It translates to CASGWGGDEQFF. V and J are TRBV12-5 and TRBJ2-1; weak D call: TRBD2 (7 bases). Per germline, CDR1 LGHNT and CDR2 FRNRAP. The CDR3 spans 12 residues. The V end was cut by 6 bases, the J end by 8 bases, with 11 bases between.

This clone has only a few counts. The V and J genes are TRBV5-1 and TRBJ2-4; the D gene is possibly TRBD2 (5 bases). The germline gives CDR1 SGHRS, CDR2 YFSETQ. V dropped 0 bases and J dropped 1 base, with 8 bases sitting between them. The CDR3 covers 15 residues. In DNA, the CDR3 is TGCGCCAGCAGCTTGGGCGGACTGGCCAAAAACATTCAGTACTTC. Amino acid sequence: CASSLGGLAKNIQYF.

CDR3 loop: CASSPNPGLYPDTQYF. CDR3 coding DNA: TGTGCCAGCAGTCCGAATCCGGGACTCTATCCAGATACGCAGTATTTT. The chain couples TRBV27 to TRBJ2-3; TRBD2 is a possible D gene (6 bases). This CDR3 spans 16 amino acids. CDR1 MNHEY and CDR2 SMNVEV come from the germline V gene (reference sequence). V lost 5 bases and J lost 4, with 19 bases in between.

The chain employs TRBV25-1 and TRBJ2-3, with D tentatively TRBD1 (6 bases). Trimming took off 2 bases at V and 6 bases at J, with 18 bases between the two ends. The germline CDR1 and CDR2 sequences are MGHDK and SYGVNS. CDR3 size: 16 residues. The CDR3 loop is CASSESRGQEEDTQYF. CDR3 nucleotide sequence: TGTGCCAGCAGTGAAAGTAGGGGACAAGAGGAGGATACGCAGTATTTT.

V is TRBV11-2 and J is TRBJ1-1; perhaps TRBD1 as D (6 bases). Trimming stripped 6 bases from V and 0 bases from J, with 11 bases between. This CDR3 is 14 amino acids long. The germline gives CDR1 SGHAT, CDR2 FQNNGV. CDR3 DNA sequence: TGTGCCAGCAGGTGGGACAACATGAACACTGAAGCTTTCTTT. It specifies CASRWDNMNTEAFF. Full variable domain (outside the CDR3, taken from reference TRBV11-2 and TRBJ1-1): EAGVAQSPRYKIIEKRQSVAFWCNPISGHATLYWYQQILGQGPKLLIQFQNNGVVDDSQLPKDRFSAERLKGVDSTLKIQPAKLEDSAVYLCASRWDNMNTEAFFGQGTRLTVV.

The chain uses TRBV21-1 and TRBJ1-5; TRBD1, as called in the table, went unchecked against the DNA. TRBV21-1 is designated a pseudogene. CDR3 length: 14 amino acids. For the CDR3, the DNA is TGTGCCAGCAGCGCGTCAGGGTTAAATCAGCCCCAGCATTTT. Amino acid sequence: CASSASGLNQPQHF.

V usage is TRBV28 and J usage is TRBJ1-2; weak D call: TRBD1 (5 bases). The CDR3 length is 14 residues. Germline-derived CDR1 and CDR2 are MDHEN and SYDVKM. The V gene lost 0 bases and the J gene lost 6 bases, with 11 bases spanning the gap. The CDR3 nucleotides are TGTGCCAGCAGTTTATGGTTGGGGGGGGATGGCTACACCTTC. Translation gives CASSLWLGGDGYTF.

This clone is a singleton in its sample. CDR3 DNA: TGTGCTAGTGGTTTGGACGCAGGGGGCGGGAACTATGGCTACACCTTC. This encodes CASGLDAGGGNYGYTF. The chain combines TRBV12-5 with TRBJ1-2; 8 bases match TRBD1. Trimming removed 1 base from V and 2 bases from J; junction bases left unmatched: 6. The CDR3 is 16 residues long. Germline V CDR1 and CDR2: LGHNT, FRNRAP.

The chain links TRBV6-4 to TRBJ2-3; 9 nucleotides line up with TRBD2. CDR3 length: 15 amino acids. The trim removed 0 bases at V and 6 bases at J, leaving 4 bases unmatched. The germline V gene has CDR1 MRHNA and CDR2 SNTAGT. CDR3 region: CASSDSRGGQDTQYF. CDR3 DNA: TGTGCCAGCAGTGACTCGCGGGGGGGCCAGGATACGCAGTATTTT.